The clone carrying this T cell receptor (beta chain) occurred many times. The sample belongs to a study of response to subunit inactivated influenza vaccine. TCRdb recomputed calls from the RT-PCR reads with MiXCR, one row per CDR3 protein. This repertoire shows about 700,000 distinct CDR3 sequences, roughly 13% found once; its top ten account for 5.5% to 7%. CDR1 is SGHRS, CDR2 YFSETQ, per germline. Trimming pared 4 bases from V and 2 bases from J, leaving 19 bases between. This CDR3 region has 17 residues. This specimen consisted of PBMCs from blood, obtained less than 15 days before vaccination. The source is a man aged 45-60 years who received an inactivated influenza vaccine. V usage is TRBV5-1 and J usage is TRBJ1-5; D may be TRBD1 (5 bases). The CDR3 DNA is TGCGCCAGCAGCCCGGGGGACCCAGGGAATGGCAATCAGCCCCAGCATTTT. Residues: CASSPGDPGNGNQPQHF.